This entry lists 29 T cell receptor beta chains sequenced from one sample in a study of cytomegalovirus exposure and HLA in healthy donors. Both 60 Vbeta primers and 13 Jbeta primers went into the PCR. Some clones are missing from TCRdb's copy, which holds only in-frame ones; the method was immunoSEQ multiplex PCR. The profile covers about 220,000 clones, with about 80% appearing a single time and 5% to 6% taken by the ten largest. Source material: PBMCs. The source of these receptors is a woman aged 35 to 49 in good health and CMV-seropositive.

The chain employs TRBV4-3 and TRBJ1-6; 10 positions match TRBD1. Germline CDR1 reads LGHNA; CDR2 reads YSLEER. After removal of 4 bases from V and 7 bases from J, the junction contained 4 bases not matched to a gene. CDR3 length: 15 amino acids. The CDR3, as DNA: TGCGCCAGCAGCCCCGACAGGGGGCTGAATTCACCCCTCCACTTT. Residues: CASSPDRGLNSPLHF.

The CDR3: CASSETSGDGYTF. CDR3 nucleotide sequence: TGCGCCAGCAGTGAGACGTCAGGGGATGGCTACACCTTC. The J gene is TRBJ1-2, the V gene TRBV10-2; possibly TRBD1 for D (6 bases). The length of the CDR3 is 13 residues. In germline, CDR1 is WSHSY, CDR2 SAAADI. The V end was cut by 2 bases, the J end by 6 bases, with 10 bases between.

The genes are TRBV25-1 and TRBJ2-5, with TRBD1 identical over 7 bases. The closer fit of TRBJ2-7 to the DNA end suggests the J call may be wrong. CDR1 MGHDK and CDR2 SYGVNS come from the germline V gene. This CDR3 contains 14 residues. In DNA, the CDR3 is TGTGCCAGCAGTGGGACAGGATCTCGGTACGAGCAGTACTTC. This gives the protein CASSGTGSRYEQYF.

The chain recombines TRBV7-2 with TRBJ2-3, with D perhaps TRBD1 (6 bases). Germline-derived CDR1 and CDR2 are SGHTA and FQGNSA. The CDR3 consists of 15 residues. V dropped 1 base and J dropped 4 bases, with 12 bases sitting between them. The CDR3 reads CASSLGAAGADTQYF. The DNA of the CDR3 is TGTGCCAGCAGCTTAGGGGCCGCAGGGGCAGATACGCAGTATTTT.

The chain employs TRBV4-1 and TRBJ2-1; 8 positions agree with TRBD2. The CDR3 runs to 18 residues. CDR1 MGHRA and CDR2 YSYEKL come from the germline V gene. V lost 1 base to trimming and J lost 0 bases; unmatched junction nucleotides: 8. The CDR3 loop reads CASSQGHAGTSSYNEQFF. The DNA for the CDR3 is TGCGCCAGCAGCCAAGGGCACGCCGGGACTAGCTCCTACAATGAGCAGTTCTTC.

The rearrangement joins TRBV14 to TRBJ1-2, with TRBD1 matching 7 bases. With 0 bases clipped from V and 4 bases from J, the junction kept 8 bases outside the gene matches. The CDR3 is made up of 16 amino acids. Germline V gene data show CDR1 as SGHDN and CDR2 as FVKESK. CDR3 in amino acids: CASSQDLWDSPYGYTF. The CDR3 DNA reads TGTGCCAGCAGCCAAGATCTCTGGGACAGCCCCTATGGCTACACCTTC.

The rearrangement joins TRBV29-1 to TRBJ1-2; TRBD1 matches at 10 bases. This CDR3 spans 13 amino acids. CDR1 SQVTM and CDR2 ANQGSEA come from the germline V gene. After removal of 7 bases from V and 3 bases from J, the junction contained 5 bases not matched to a gene. CDR3 protein: CSATGTGDYGYTF. The CDR3 DNA follows: TGCAGCGCTACCGGGACAGGGGACTATGGCTACACCTTC. Full variable domain (missing parts from reference TRBV29-1 and TRBJ1-2): SAVISQKPSRDICQRGTSLTIQCQVDSQVTMMFWYRQQPGQSLTLIATANQGSEATYESGFVIDKFPISRPNLTFSTLTVSNMSPEDSSIYLCSATGTGDYGYTFGSGTRLTVV.

The chain couples TRBV13 to TRBJ2-7, with 7 bases aligning to TRBD1. CDR3 length: 13 amino acids. Looked up from germline, CDR1 is PRHDT and CDR2 is FYEKMQ (reference sequence). J was trimmed by 1 base and V by 3 bases; bases with no gene match: 0. CDR3 sequence (DNA): TGTGCCAGCAGCTTGGACAGGTCCTACGAGCAGTACTTC. This codes for CASSLDRSYEQYF.

The V and J genes are TRBV6-1 and TRBJ1-2; TRBD1 agrees at 9 bases. This CDR3 region has 14 residues. The germline V gene encodes CDR1 MNHNS and CDR2 SASEGT. V lost 5 bases to trimming and J lost 5 bases; unmatched junction nucleotides: 6. The CDR3 DNA follows: TGTGCCAGCAGTAGACAGGGGGGGTATTATGGCTACACCTTC. Amino acid sequence: CASSRQGGYYGYTF.

The chain has TRBV6-5 and TRBJ2-7, with 7 bases fitting TRBD2. The CDR3 totals 14 residues. The junction had 6 bases not matched to a gene; V was cut back by 2 bases and J by 5 bases. Germline V gene lookup returns CDR1 MNHEY and CDR2 SVGAGI. As DNA, the CDR3 is TGTGCCAGCAGTTACGGGGGACGGGGGGACGAGCAGTACTTC. Its translation is CASSYGGRGDEQYF.

This clone was recorded only once. The same CDR3 is also encoded by other DNA sequences in this sample. The chain joins TRBV6-5 to TRBJ1-5; TRBD1 is a possible D gene (6 bases). CDR1 and CDR2 (germline): MNHEY, SVGAGI. The CDR3 has 15 amino acids. V was shortened by 5 bases and J by 0 bases, with 11 bases between the two germline ends. The CDR3 loop is CASSMTGDSNQPQHF. Here the CDR3 DNA reads TGTGCCAGCAGTATGACAGGTGATAGCAATCAGCCCCAGCATTTT.

The rearrangement uses TRBV7-9 and TRBJ2-5; 7 bases line up with TRBD2. Matching the DNA end better, TRBJ2-7 makes the J call doubtful. This CDR3 has 14 residues. Germline loops: CDR1 SEHNR, CDR2 FQNEAQ (reference sequence). CDR3 sequence reads: CASSGDSGGYEQYF. Written as DNA, the CDR3 is TGTGCCAGCAGCGGGGATTCGGGGGGCTACGAGCAGTACTTC.

With respect to this clone: An end of the junction differs from the germline gene, which may be a read error. This chain links TRBV6-6 with TRBJ1-5; D remains unclear. The CDR3 length is 11 residues. The V gene's germline CDR1 is MNHNY and CDR2 SVGAGI (reference sequence). CDR3 amino acids: CASSLGRPQLF. CDR3 DNA: TGTGCCAGCAGCTTGGGGAGGCCCCAGCTTTTT.

V gene TRBV7-8 combines with J gene TRBJ2-1, with TRBD2 matching over 10 bases. The length of the CDR3 is 14 residues. Trimming took 9 bases from V and 3 from J; bases not matched to a gene: 5. Germline V lookup: CDR1 SGHVS, CDR2 FQNEAQ. CDR3 bases: TGTGCCAGTGGGAGCGGGAGGGGCTACAATGAGCAGTTCTTC. It is translated as CASGSGRGYNEQFF. Full variable domain (missing parts from reference TRBV7-8 and TRBJ2-1): GAGVSQSPRYKVAKRGQDVALRCDPISGHVSLFWYQQALGQGPEFLTYFQNEAQLDKSGLPSDRFFAERPEGSVSTLKIQRTQQEDSAVYLCASGSGRGYNEQFFGPGTRLTVL.

For this clone: Sequence at one end of the junction differs from germline and may be a read error. The V gene is TRBV11-3, the J gene TRBJ1-2; 8 nucleotides agree with TRBD1. Germline V gene lookup returns CDR1 SGHNT and CDR2 YENEEA. The length of the CDR3 is 14 residues. DNA for the CDR3: TGTGCCAGCAGCTTAGGCCCCCCGGGACAGGTCGCCTTCTTC. This gives the protein CASSLGPPGQVAFF.

V gene TRBV5-1 combines with J gene TRBJ2-7; 7 positions match TRBD2. Trimming took 6 bases from V and 4 from J; bases not matched to a gene: 13. CDR1 and CDR2 from the germline V gene are SGHRS and YFSETQ. The CDR3 has 15 residues. This CDR3 is CASTDKPSGPYEQYF. The CDR3 DNA sequence: TGCGCCAGCACCGATAAACCTAGCGGACCTTACGAGCAGTACTTC.

The V call is TRBV5-8, the J call TRBJ2-1, with 10 bases that match TRBD2. Looked up from germline, CDR1 is SGHTS and CDR2 is YDEGEE. The CDR3 contains 16 residues. The V gene end was trimmed by 3 bases and the J gene end by 8 bases; junction bases not matched to a gene: 11. For the CDR3, the DNA is TGTGCCAGCAGCTCTGGGCTAGCGGGAGTTGGCGATGAGCAGTTCTTC. Protein: CASSSGLAGVGDEQFF.

The rearrangement joins TRBV6-1 to TRBJ2-5, with a possible D match to TRBD1 (5 bases). V dropped 4 bases and J dropped 2 bases, with 11 bases sitting between them. Per germline, CDR1 MNHNS and CDR2 SASEGT. The CDR3 totals 14 residues. CDR3 amino acids: CASSVRQLQETQYF. The CDR3 coding sequence is TGTGCCAGCAGTGTACGACAGCTACAAGAGACCCAGTACTTC.

The rearrangement links TRBV12-5 to TRBJ1-4; tentative D call: TRBD1 (6 bases). The V end lost 3 bases, the J end lost 8 bases, and 13 bases lay between the germline ends. CDR1 is LGHNT, CDR2 FRNRAP, per germline. The CDR3 consists of 14 residues. This CDR3 reads CASGFEGVGEKLFF. The CDR3 region has the DNA TGTGCTAGTGGTTTCGAGGGGGTTGGAGAAAAACTGTTTTTT.

The chain links TRBV9 to TRBJ1-2; TRBD1 matches 10 bases. Trimming removed 4 bases from V and 14 bases from J; junction bases left unmatched: 14. The CDR3 spans 14 residues. Germline V gene data show CDR1 as SGDLS and CDR2 as YYNGEE. CDR3 region: CASSLRQGAVIYTF. In nucleotides, the CDR3 is TGTGCCAGCAGCCTTCGACAGGGGGCGGTCATCTATACCTTC.

The chain is built from TRBV5-6 and TRBJ1-4, with 10 positions matching TRBD1. The V gene's germline CDR1 is SGHDT and CDR2 YYEEEE. The length of the CDR3 is 15 residues. V dropped 2 bases and J dropped 6; count of bases not matched to a gene: 4. CDR3 residues: CASSFRGTGDEKLFF. The CDR3 nucleotides read TGTGCCAGCAGCTTCCGGGGGACAGGGGATGAAAAACTGTTTTTT.

This sequence joins TRBV11-2 and TRBJ2-7; TRBD1 matches 9 bases. Looked up from germline, CDR1 is SGHAT and CDR2 is FQNNGV. The CDR3 totals 14 residues. The junction had 10 bases not matched to a gene; V was cut back by 1 base and J by 12 bases. The DNA of the CDR3 is TGTGCCAGCAGCTTAGGACCCCGGGACAGGGAACTGTACTTC. Encoded protein: CASSLGPRDRELYF. Variable domain in full (rest from reference TRBV11-2 and TRBJ2-7): EAGVAQSPRYKIIEKRQSVAFWCNPISGHATLYWYQQILGQGPKLLIQFQNNGVVDDSQLPKDRFSAERLKGVDSTLKIQPAKLEDSAVYLCASSLGPRDRELYFGPGTRLTVT.

V usage is TRBV19 and J usage is TRBJ1-2; D remains ambiguous. V was trimmed by 7 bases and J by 7 bases, leaving 16 bases between them. This CDR3 is built from 13 residues. Germline lookup yields CDR1 LNHDA and CDR2 SQIVND (reference sequence). The CDR3 DNA reads TGTGCCAGTACCAGCTCGGGGAGATCTGGCTACACCTTC. This gives the protein CASTSSGRSGYTF.

This chain connects TRBV9 to TRBJ2-3; perhaps TRBD2 as D (6 bases). The V gene's germline CDR1 is SGDLS and CDR2 YYNGEE. This CDR3 contains 15 residues. V was pared by 5 bases and J by 0 bases, with 13 bases between. The CDR3: CASSRIAGSTDTQYF. DNA for the CDR3: TGTGCCAGCAGTCGAATCGCGGGGAGCACAGATACGCAGTATTTT.

This chain uses TRBV10-3 with TRBJ2-4, with a weak D call TRBD1 (6 bases). Per germline, CDR1 ENHRY and CDR2 SYGVKD. The CDR3 extends over 17 amino acids. Trimming removed 0 bases from V and 0 bases from J, with 12 bases in between. The CDR3 sequence is CAISESGQRLAKNIQYF. As DNA, the CDR3 is TGTGCCATCAGTGAGTCCGGACAGCGACTAGCCAAAAACATTCAGTACTTC.

The chain carries TRBV6-5 and TRBJ1-4; D remains unclear. From germline, CDR1 is MNHEY and CDR2 SVGAGI. Trimming took 2 bases from V and 8 from J, leaving 9 bases between them. CDR3 length: 13 amino acids. This CDR3 is CASSYGRIEKLFF. In DNA form, the CDR3 reads TGTGCCAGCAGTTACGGGAGAATCGAAAAACTGTTTTTT.

This sequence joins TRBV30 and TRBJ2-1; 16 bases are a match to TRBD2. Germline lookup yields CDR1 GTSNPN and CDR2 SVGIG (reference sequence). This CDR3 spans 16 amino acids. Trimming at V came to 0 bases and at J to 11 bases, leaving 7 bases not matched to a gene. CDR3 sequence (DNA): TGTGCCTGGAGTGTACCGGGGACTAGCGGGAGGGCCAAGCAGTTCTTC. It codes for CAWSVPGTSGRAKQFF. The complete variable domain, with remaining parts taken from reference TRBV30 and TRBJ2-1, reads SQTIHQWPATLVQPVGSPLSLECTVEGTSNPNLYWYRQAAGRGLQLLFYSVGIGQISSEVPQNLSASRPQDRQFILSSKKLLLSDSGFYLCAWSVPGTSGRAKQFFGPGTRLTVL.

This clone occurred a few times. The genes are TRBV5-6 and TRBJ2-1; tentatively, D is TRBD2 (6 bases). V gave up 4 bases and J gave up 4 bases, with 15 bases separating them. Germline V gives CDR1 SGHDT, CDR2 YYEEEE. The CDR3 has 15 amino acids. The CDR3 DNA reads TGTGCCAGCAGCCCCGGCGCGGGGTTGTACAATGAGCAGTTCTTC. It codes for CASSPGAGLYNEQFF.

The chain employs TRBV6-5 and TRBJ1-3, with D tentatively TRBD1 (6 bases). The V end was cut by 6 bases, the J end by 2 bases, with 11 bases between. The germline V gene has CDR1 MNHEY and CDR2 SVGAGI. The CDR3 covers 14 residues. In DNA form, the CDR3 reads TGTGCCAGCAGGGGGACACTTACTGGAAACACCATATATTTT. Translation gives CASRGTLTGNTIYF.